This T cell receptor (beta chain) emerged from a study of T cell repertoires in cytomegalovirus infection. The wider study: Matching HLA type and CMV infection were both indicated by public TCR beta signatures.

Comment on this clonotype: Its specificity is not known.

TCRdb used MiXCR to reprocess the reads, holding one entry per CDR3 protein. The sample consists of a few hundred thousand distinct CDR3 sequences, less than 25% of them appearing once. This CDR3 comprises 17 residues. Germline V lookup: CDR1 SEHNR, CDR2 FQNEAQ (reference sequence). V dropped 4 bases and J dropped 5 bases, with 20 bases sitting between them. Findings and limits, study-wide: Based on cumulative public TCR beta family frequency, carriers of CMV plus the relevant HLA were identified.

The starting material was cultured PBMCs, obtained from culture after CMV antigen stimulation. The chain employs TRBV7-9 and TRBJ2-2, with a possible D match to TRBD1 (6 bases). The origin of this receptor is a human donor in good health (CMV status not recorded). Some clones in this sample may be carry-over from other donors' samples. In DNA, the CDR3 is TGTGCCAGCAGCTCGAACCCCTCCGGGACACGGACCGGGGAGCTGTTTTTT. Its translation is CASSSNPSGTRTGELFF. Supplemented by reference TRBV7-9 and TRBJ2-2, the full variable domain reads DTGVSQNPRHKITKRGQNVTFRCDPISEHNRLYWYRQTLGQGPEFLTYFQNEAQLEKSRLLSDRFSAERPKGSFSTLEIQRTEQGDSAMYLCASSSNPSGTRTGELFFGEGSRLTVL.